In its sample, the clone carrying this T cell receptor (beta chain) was seen a few times. No antigen is known for it. The germline V gene encodes CDR1 SGHRS and CDR2 YFSETQ. The CDR3 is 16 residues long. The V end lost 0 bases, the J end lost 1 base, and 12 bases lay between the germline ends. Unique molecular identifiers were incorporated into the prepared TCRbeta library. In TCRdb, the PCR reads were re-called with MiXCR into one record per CDR3 protein. The sample includes around 700,000 distinct CDR3 sequences, roughly 13% of them seen just once. The data were taken from a study of T-cell reconstitution after alpha-beta-depleted transplantation in children. Overall study results and limits: T-cell numbers and diversity one year post-transplant derived largely from freshly generated T cells. Several hundred rapidly expanded clones from non-depleted graft cells reportedly supplied alpha-beta T cells about two months post-transplant.

This chain connects TRBV5-1 to TRBJ2-3; D tentatively reads TRBD1 or TRBD2 (5 bases each). Sequencing used PBMCs, obtained before TCRalphabeta/CD19-depleted stem cell transplant. This TCR came from a girl under 10 years old with congenital amegakaryocytic thrombocytopenia, due to receive a stem cell transplant. The CDR3 reads CASSLVPQGGTDTQYF. The DNA of the CDR3 is TGCGCCAGCAGCTTGGTCCCCCAGGGAGGCACAGATACGCAGTATTTT.